These 15 T cell receptor beta chains were sequenced from one sample in a study of CD8+ T cells in alopecia areata. Treatment of the sample: oral pan-JAK inhibitor, 5-10 mg twice daily. cDNA prepared by RNA extraction and subsequent reverse transcription served as the template for sequencing. The data were produced by immunoSEQ multiplex PCR, yet TCRdb's version contains in-frame clones alone and is incomplete. The table records 150,000 to 200,000 clones, about three fifths of them present only once. The specimen comprised CD4+ T cells sorted from blood, sampled around week 50, from a patient treated with tofacitinib. These receptors originate from a human donor with alopecia areata.

This clone was counted ten times or more. This rearrangement joins TRBV19 to TRBJ2-3; D possibly matches TRBD1 or TRBD2 (6 bases each). Per germline, CDR1 LNHDA and CDR2 SQIVND (reference sequence). Trimming took off 1 base at V and 4 bases at J, with 12 bases between the two ends. This CDR3 has 15 residues. For the CDR3, the DNA is TGTGCCAGTAGTATAGCGGGGGCCGGGGCAGATACGCAGTATTTT. Translating it yields CASSIAGAGADTQYF.

This chain joins TRBV12-5 and TRBJ1-2; D remains unclear. Germline CDR1 and CDR2: LGHNT and FRNRAP. This CDR3 is 12 amino acids long. Trimming shortened V by 1 base and J by 5 bases, and 5 bases separated the two germline ends. The CDR3 DNA is TGTGCTAGTGGTTTGGGGCTTTATGGCTACACCTTC. Protein sequence: CASGLGLYGYTF.

The chain uses TRBV19 and TRBJ1-1; a possible D gene is TRBD1 (5 bases). Germline V gene sequence: CDR1 LNHDA, CDR2 SQIVND (reference sequence). The CDR3 contains 14 residues. Trimming took off 4 bases at V and 2 bases at J, with 11 bases between the two ends. The CDR3 sequence: CASSRSRDNTEAFF. Here the CDR3 DNA reads TGTGCCAGTAGTAGGAGCCGGGACAACACTGAAGCTTTCTTT.

The chain combines TRBV6-6 with TRBJ1-1; tentative D call: TRBD1 (6 bases). Germline assignment: CDR1 MNHNY and CDR2 SVGAGI (reference sequence). The ends were cut back, 6 bases at V and 1 base at J, with 9 bases in the middle. The CDR3 has 13 amino acids. CDR3 loop: CASSAGANTEAFF. The CDR3 DNA follows: TGTGCCAGCAGCGCAGGGGCGAACACTGAAGCTTTCTTT.

The chain has TRBV29-1 and TRBJ2-5; D unresolved. Germline CDR1 is SQVTM and CDR2 is ANQGSEA. CDR3 length: 13 amino acids. The V gene lost 0 bases and the J gene lost 8 bases, with 13 bases spanning the gap. The CDR3: CSVEDYRQITQYF. The CDR3 DNA is TGCAGCGTTGAAGATTATCGGCAGATTACCCAGTACTTC.

This chain joins TRBV27 and TRBJ2-7; D ambiguous. The CDR3 loop spans 13 amino acids. Trimming took 4 bases from V and 6 from J, leaving 13 bases between them. Germline CDR1 is MNHEY and CDR2 is SMNVEV (reference sequence). The DNA for the CDR3 is TGTGCCAGCAGTTACCGGGCAGCCCGCGAGCAGTACTTC. Its protein product is CASSYRAAREQYF.

This clone was observed a few times. The rearrangement links TRBV29-1 to TRBJ2-2; no definite D call. Between the trimmed V and J ends, which lost 3 bases and 0 bases, there was a span of 11 bases. The CDR3 is made up of 15 amino acids. Germline CDR1 and CDR2: SQVTM and ANQGSEA. Here the CDR3 DNA reads TGCAGCGTTGACGTGGCAGCCGCGAACACCGGGGAGCTGTTTTTT. It codes for CSVDVAAANTGELFF.

The chain carries TRBV19 and TRBJ1-2; D remains unclear. V was pared by 7 bases and J by 2 bases, with 11 bases between. The germline CDR1 and CDR2 sequences are LNHDA and SQIVND (reference sequence). The CDR3 totals 13 residues. CDR3 in amino acids: CASTRTLNYGYTF. CDR3 DNA sequence: TGTGCCAGTACAAGGACCCTCAACTATGGCTACACCTTC.

V and J are TRBV5-6 and TRBJ2-3, with D uncertain. There are 15 residues in the CDR3. In germline, CDR1 is SGHDT, CDR2 YYEEEE. With 6 bases removed from V and 0 bases from J, the gap between germline ends came to 14 bases. The CDR3 spells CASTDSVFSTDTQYF. The CDR3 nucleotides read TGTGCCAGCACTGACTCCGTTTTTAGCACAGATACGCAGTATTTT.

V and J are TRBV2 and TRBJ1-2, with TRBD1 identical over 8 bases. Germline loops: CDR1 SNHLY, CDR2 FYNNEI. This CDR3 is 15 amino acids long. Losses at the gene ends were 6 bases for V and 3 bases for J; bases not matched to a gene: 9. The CDR3 sequence: CASRRMTGADYGYTF. The CDR3 region has the DNA TGTGCCAGCAGGCGAATGACAGGGGCTGACTATGGCTACACCTTC.

The chain is built from TRBV7-2 and TRBJ2-3, with TRBD2 matching 7 bases. The J segment lost 5 bases and the V segment lost 4 bases, leaving 3 bases of the junction unmatched. The CDR3 is 13 amino acids. Germline CDR1 and CDR2: SGHTA and FQGNSA. As DNA, the CDR3 is TGTGCCAGCAGCTGGGAGGGGCTAGATACGCAGTATTTT. Translated: CASSWEGLDTQYF.

The V call is TRBV6-5, the J call TRBJ2-1; 8 bases agree with TRBD1. The germline V gene has CDR1 MNHEY and CDR2 SVGAGI. The CDR3 is 14 amino acids. Unmatched junction bases numbered 12, after V lost 2 bases and J lost 15 bases. This CDR3 is CASSYNVWTGFVFF. The CDR3 DNA is TGTGCCAGCAGTTACAATGTATGGACAGGGTTTGTGTTCTTC.

This rearrangement joins TRBV4-3 to TRBJ1-4; D not certain. CDR1 and CDR2 from the germline V gene are LGHNA and YSLEER. The CDR3 length is 16 residues. V was clipped by 2 bases and J by 8 bases, with 18 bases between them. CDR3 in DNA: TGCGCCAGCAGCCAATCCACGGTTCTGAGAGGCGAAAAACTGTTTTTT. It specifies CASSQSTVLRGEKLFF.

This sequence joins TRBV25-1 and TRBJ1-4, with D unresolved. Trimming removed 2 bases at V and 7 bases at J, with 5 bases between. CDR3 length equals 12 residues. The germline V gene has CDR1 MGHDK and CDR2 SYGVNS. This CDR3 is CASSEGVEKLFF. DNA for the CDR3: TGTGCCAGCAGTGAAGGGGTTGAAAAACTGTTTTTT.

The rearrangement uses TRBV4-3 and TRBJ2-4, with a tentative D call TRBD2 (5 bases). Trimming stripped 0 bases from V and 2 bases from J, with 8 bases between. This CDR3 has 15 amino acids. Germline V CDR1 and CDR2: LGHNA, YSLEER. CDR3 sequence: CASSQDRGSKNIQYF. CDR3 coding DNA: TGCGCCAGCAGCCAAGACCGGGGTTCCAAAAACATTCAGTACTTC.